These 2 T cell receptor beta chains came from one sample sequenced in a study of cytomegalovirus exposure and HLA in healthy donors. The PCR employed 60 Vbeta primers together with 13 Jbeta primers. The data were produced by immunoSEQ multiplex PCR, yet TCRdb's version contains in-frame clones alone and is incomplete. The repertoire includes 100,000 to 150,000 clones, more than 80% of them detected once, and 5% to 7% sits in the top ten. Input material: PBMCs. The receptors here all came from a woman aged 40-49 years in good health and CMV-seropositive.

This sequence joins TRBV15 and TRBJ2-5, with TRBD2 as a possible D gene (5 bases). V was trimmed by 3 bases and J by 4 bases, leaving 15 bases between them. CDR3 length: 15 residues. CDR1 is LNHNV, CDR2 YYDKDF, per germline (reference sequence). DNA of the CDR3: TGTGCCACCAGCAGCTTCGGAAAGGGAGCAGAGACCCAGTACTTC. It codes for CATSSFGKGAETQYF. Based on the CDR3 plus reference TRBV15 and TRBJ2-5, the full variable domain is DAMVIQNPRYQVTQFGKPVTLSCSQTLNHNVMYWYQQKSSQAPKLLFHYYDKDFNNEADTPDNFQSRRPNTSFCFLDIRSPGLGDTAMYLCATSSFGKGAETQYFGPGTRLLVL.

This clone was counted a single time. The chain uses TRBV7-9 and TRBJ2-7; TRBD2 aligns across 7 bases. Germline lookup yields CDR1 SEHNR and CDR2 FQNEAQ (reference sequence). The CDR3 has 15 amino acids. V trimming: 4 bases; J trimming: 7 bases; junction bases outside the gene matches: 13. CDR3 sequence reads: CASSSGTSWEGEQYF. Written as DNA, the CDR3 is TGTGCCAGCAGCTCCGGGACCAGCTGGGAGGGGGAGCAGTACTTC.